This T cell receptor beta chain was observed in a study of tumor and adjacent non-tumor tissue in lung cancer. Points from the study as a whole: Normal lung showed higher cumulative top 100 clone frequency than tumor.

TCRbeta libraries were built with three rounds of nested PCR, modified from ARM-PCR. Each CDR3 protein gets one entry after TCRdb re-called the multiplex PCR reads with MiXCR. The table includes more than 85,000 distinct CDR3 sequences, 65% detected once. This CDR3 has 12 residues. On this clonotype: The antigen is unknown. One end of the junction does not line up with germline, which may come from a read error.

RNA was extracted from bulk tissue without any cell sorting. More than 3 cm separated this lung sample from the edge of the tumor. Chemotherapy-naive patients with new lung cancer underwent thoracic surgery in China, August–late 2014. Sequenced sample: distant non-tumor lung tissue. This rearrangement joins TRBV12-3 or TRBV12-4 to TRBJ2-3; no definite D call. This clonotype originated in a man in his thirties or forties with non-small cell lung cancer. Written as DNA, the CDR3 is TGTGCTAGCAGTTCCGGCAGAGATACGCAGTATTTT. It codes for CASSSGRDTQYF.